This T cell receptor beta chain comes out of a study of CD8+CD57+ T cells in acquired aplastic anemia. It was genomic DNA that served as the template for profiling TCR beta VDJ and CDR3. TCRdb called the reads again in MiXCR, with one record for every CDR3 protein. Of approximately 190,000 distinct CDR3 sequences in the sample, 40% to 50% were seen once. The CDR3 length is 16 residues. After removal of 5 bases from V and 4 bases from J, the junction contained 13 bases not matched to a gene. An expansion of CD8+CD57+ cells by flow cytometry had been shown in patients chosen for sequencing. No patient had been given any therapy when blood was sampled. Study results and caveats: Fewer than 30 shared CD8+ CDR3s appeared highly expressed within patients' immunodominant clones.

In this sample, this clonotype turned up many times. Its antigen is still unknown. The chain carries TRBV12-3 or TRBV12-4 and TRBJ2-5, with 7 bases identical to TRBD1. The source is a human donor with aplastic anemia. What was sequenced was sorted CD4+, CD8+, or CD8+CD57+ T cells (not recorded which) from PBMCs. CDR3 sequence: CASSPADRPGGETQYF. The CDR3 DNA follows: TGTGCCAGCAGTCCAGCGGACAGGCCGGGTGGAGAGACCCAGTACTTC.